This TCR beta chain was observed in a study of blood T cell repertoires in COVID-19. In the study overall: Samples came from the United States, Italy and Spain, spanning acute and convalescent COVID-19. In each case, the material was cDNA or gDNA derived from T cells, B-cell-depleted T cells, or PBMCs.

Membership in each cohort depended on participant-reported clinical history. This CDR3 contains 13 residues. Between the trimmed V and J ends, which lost 4 bases and 8 bases, there was a span of 12 bases. Per the original data handling: By means of reference gene primer amplification, nucleated cell counts were estimated. Method: immunoSEQ multiplex PCR; TCRdb's copy keeps in-frame clones and lacks some. V, J and clone size derive from that table, while D and trimming were established from the DNA sequence. The sample lists roughly 160,000 clones; about four fifths were seen once. Sequenced input: PBMCs or T cells enriched from blood (not recorded which). This receptor was taken from a man in his 60s who had recovered from COVID-19. The V and J genes are TRBV12-3 or TRBV12-4 and TRBJ1-5; the D gene is possibly TRBD1 (6 bases). The CDR3 reads CASSYRNREPQHF. CDR3 nucleotide sequence: TGTGCCAGCAGTTATCGAAACAGGGAGCCCCAGCATTTT.